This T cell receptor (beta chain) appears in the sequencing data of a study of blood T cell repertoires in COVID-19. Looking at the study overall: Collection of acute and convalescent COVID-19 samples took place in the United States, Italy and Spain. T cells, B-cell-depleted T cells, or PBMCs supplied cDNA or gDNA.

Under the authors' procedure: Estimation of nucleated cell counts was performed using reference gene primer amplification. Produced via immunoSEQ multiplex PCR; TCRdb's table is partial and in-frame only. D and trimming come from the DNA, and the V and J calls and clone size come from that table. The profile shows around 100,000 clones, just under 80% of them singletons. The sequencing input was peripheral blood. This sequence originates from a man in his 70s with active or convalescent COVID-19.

In nucleotides, the CDR3 is TGTGCCAGTACATACAGGGCCGATGGCAATCAGCCCCAGCATTTT. It codes for CASTYRADGNQPQHF. The J gene is TRBJ1-5, the V gene TRBV19, with D perhaps TRBD1 (6 bases). Germline CDR1 and CDR2: LNHDA and SQIVND (reference sequence). The CDR3 spans 15 residues. Trimming stripped 7 bases from V and 2 bases from J, with 15 bases between.